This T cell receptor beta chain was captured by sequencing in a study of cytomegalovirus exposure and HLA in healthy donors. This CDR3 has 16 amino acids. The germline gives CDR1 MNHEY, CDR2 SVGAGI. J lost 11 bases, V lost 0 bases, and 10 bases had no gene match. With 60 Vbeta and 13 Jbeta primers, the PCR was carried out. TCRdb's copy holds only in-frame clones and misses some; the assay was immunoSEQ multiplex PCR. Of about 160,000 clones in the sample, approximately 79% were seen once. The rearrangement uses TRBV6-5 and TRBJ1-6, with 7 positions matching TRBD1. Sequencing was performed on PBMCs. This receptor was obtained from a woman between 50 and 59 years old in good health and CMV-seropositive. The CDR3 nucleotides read TGTGCCAGCAGTTACTCGAACTACAGGGGCTTTGCACCCCTCCACTTT. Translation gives CASSYSNYRGFAPLHF.